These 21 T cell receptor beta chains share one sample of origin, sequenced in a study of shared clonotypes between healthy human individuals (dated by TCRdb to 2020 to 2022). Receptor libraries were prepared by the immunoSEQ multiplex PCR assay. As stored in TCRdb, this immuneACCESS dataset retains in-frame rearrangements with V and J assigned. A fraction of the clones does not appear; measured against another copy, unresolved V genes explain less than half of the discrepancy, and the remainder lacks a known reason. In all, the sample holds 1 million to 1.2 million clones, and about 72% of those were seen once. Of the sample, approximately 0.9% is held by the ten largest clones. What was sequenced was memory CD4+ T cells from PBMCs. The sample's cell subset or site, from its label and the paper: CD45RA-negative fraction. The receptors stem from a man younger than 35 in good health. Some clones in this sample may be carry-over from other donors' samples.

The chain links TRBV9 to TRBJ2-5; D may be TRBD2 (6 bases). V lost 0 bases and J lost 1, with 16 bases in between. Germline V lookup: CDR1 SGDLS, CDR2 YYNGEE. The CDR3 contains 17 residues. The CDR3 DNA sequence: TGTGCCAGCAGCGTAGGCCCAGCGGGCAGGACCCAAGAGACCCAGTACTTC. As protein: CASSVGPAGRTQETQYF. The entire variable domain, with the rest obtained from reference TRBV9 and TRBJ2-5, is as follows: DSGVTQTPKHLITATGQRVTLRCSPRSGDLSVYWYQQSLDQGLQFLIQYYNGEERAKGNILERFSAQQFPDLHSELNLSSLELGDSALYFCASSVGPAGRTQETQYFGPGTRLLVL.

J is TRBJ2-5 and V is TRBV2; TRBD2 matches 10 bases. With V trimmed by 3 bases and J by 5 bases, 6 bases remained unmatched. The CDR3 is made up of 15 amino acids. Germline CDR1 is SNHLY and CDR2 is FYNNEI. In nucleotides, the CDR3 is TGTGCCAGCAGTGAGGCGCTAGCGGGAGCTGAGACCCAGTACTTC. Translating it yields CASSEALAGAETQYF.

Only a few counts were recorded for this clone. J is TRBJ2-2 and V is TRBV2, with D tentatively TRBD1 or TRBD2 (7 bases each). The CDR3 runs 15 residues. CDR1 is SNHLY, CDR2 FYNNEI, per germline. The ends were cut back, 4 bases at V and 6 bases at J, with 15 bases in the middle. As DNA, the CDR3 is TGTGCCAGCAGTGCCCACAGGGGAGGGTCCGGGGAGCTGTTTTTT. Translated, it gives CASSAHRGGSGELFF.

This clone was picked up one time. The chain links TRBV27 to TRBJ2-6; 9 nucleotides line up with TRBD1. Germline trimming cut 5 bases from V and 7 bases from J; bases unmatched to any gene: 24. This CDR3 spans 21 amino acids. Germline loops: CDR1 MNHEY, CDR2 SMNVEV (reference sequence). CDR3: CASSSPRTGDAKRFGANVLTF. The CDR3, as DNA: TGTGCCAGCAGTAGTCCTCGGACAGGGGACGCCAAAAGATTTGGTGCCAACGTCCTGACTTTC.

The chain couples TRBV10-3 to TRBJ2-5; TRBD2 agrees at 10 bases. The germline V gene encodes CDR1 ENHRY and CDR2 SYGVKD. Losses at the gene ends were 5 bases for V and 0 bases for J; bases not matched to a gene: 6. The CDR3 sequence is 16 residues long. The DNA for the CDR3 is TGTGCCATCAGTCCCAGACTAGCGGGTGACCAAGAGACCCAGTACTTC. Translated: CAISPRLAGDQETQYF.

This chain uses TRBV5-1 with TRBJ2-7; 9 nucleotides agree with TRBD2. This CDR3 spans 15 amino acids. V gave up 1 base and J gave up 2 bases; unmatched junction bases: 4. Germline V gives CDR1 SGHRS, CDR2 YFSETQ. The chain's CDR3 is CASSLTSGQTYEQYF. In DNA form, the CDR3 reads TGCGCCAGCAGCTTGACTAGCGGGCAGACCTACGAGCAGTACTTC. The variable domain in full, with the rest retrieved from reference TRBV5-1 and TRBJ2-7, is KAGVTQTPRYLIKTRGQQVTLSCSPISGHRSVSWYQQTPGQGLQFLFEYFSETQRNKGNFPGRFSGRQFSNSRSEMNVSTLELGDSALYLCASSLTSGQTYEQYFGPGTRLTVT.

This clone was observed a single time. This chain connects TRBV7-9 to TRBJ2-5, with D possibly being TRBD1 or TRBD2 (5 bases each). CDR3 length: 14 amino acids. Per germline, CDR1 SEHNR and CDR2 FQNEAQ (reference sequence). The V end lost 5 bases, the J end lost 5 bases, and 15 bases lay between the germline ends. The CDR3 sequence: CASSRGRVGETQYF. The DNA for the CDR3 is TGTGCCAGCAGCCGGGGCAGGGTAGGGGAGACCCAGTACTTC.

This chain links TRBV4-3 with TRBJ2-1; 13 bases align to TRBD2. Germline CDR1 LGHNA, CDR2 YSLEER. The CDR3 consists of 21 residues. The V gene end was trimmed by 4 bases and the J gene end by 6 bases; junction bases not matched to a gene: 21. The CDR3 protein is CASSRRPEGLAGRQVGNEQFF. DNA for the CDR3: TGCGCCAGCAGCCGGCGGCCGGAGGGACTAGCGGGAAGGCAGGTCGGCAATGAGCAGTTCTTC.

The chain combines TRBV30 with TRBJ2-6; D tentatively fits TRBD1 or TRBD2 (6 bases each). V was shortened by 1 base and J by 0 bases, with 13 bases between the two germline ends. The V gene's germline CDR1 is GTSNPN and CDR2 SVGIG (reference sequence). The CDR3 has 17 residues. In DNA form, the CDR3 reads TGTGCCTGGAGTGGGGGCAGGGGAGGCTCTGGGGCCAACGTCCTGACTTTC. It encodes CAWSGGRGGSGANVLTF.

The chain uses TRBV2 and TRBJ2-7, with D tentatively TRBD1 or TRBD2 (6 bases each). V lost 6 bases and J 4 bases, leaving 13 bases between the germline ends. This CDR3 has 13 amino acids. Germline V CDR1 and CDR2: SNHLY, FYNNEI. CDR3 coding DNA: TGTGCCAGCAGGCGGACTACAGGGTACGAGCAGTACTTC. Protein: CASRRTTGYEQYF.

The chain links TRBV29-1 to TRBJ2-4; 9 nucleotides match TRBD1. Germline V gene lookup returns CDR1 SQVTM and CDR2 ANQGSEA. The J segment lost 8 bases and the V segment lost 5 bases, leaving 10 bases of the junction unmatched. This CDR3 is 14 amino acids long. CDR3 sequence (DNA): TGCAGCGTTATGTTTGGACAGGGGTCGGACATTCAGTACTTC. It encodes CSVMFGQGSDIQYF.

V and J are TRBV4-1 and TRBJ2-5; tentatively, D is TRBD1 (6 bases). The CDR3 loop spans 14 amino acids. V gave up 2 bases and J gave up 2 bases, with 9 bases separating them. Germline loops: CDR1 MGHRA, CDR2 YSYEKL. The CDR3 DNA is TGCGCCAGCAGCCAAAGGACAGAACAAGAGACCCAGTACTTC. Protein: CASSQRTEQETQYF.

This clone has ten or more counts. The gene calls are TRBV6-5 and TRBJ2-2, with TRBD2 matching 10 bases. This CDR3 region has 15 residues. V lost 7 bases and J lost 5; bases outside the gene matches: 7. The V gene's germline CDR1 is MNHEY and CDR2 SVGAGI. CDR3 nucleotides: TGTGCCAGCAAGGGTCTAGCGGGAGAGACCGGGGAGCTGTTTTTT. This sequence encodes CASKGLAGETGELFF.

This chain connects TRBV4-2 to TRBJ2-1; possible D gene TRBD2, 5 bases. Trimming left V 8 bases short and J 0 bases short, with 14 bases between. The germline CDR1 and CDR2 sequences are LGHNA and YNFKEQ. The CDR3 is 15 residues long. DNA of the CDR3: TGTGCCAGCCGGTCAAGCGGAAGCTCCTACAATGAGCAGTTCTTC. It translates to CASRSSGSSYNEQFF.

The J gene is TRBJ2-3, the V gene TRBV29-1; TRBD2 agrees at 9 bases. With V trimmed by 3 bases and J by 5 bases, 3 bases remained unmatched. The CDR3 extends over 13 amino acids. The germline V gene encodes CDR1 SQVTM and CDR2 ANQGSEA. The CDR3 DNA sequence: TGCAGCGTTGAGCGCGGGAGGGGAGATACGCAGTATTTT. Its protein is CSVERGRGDTQYF.

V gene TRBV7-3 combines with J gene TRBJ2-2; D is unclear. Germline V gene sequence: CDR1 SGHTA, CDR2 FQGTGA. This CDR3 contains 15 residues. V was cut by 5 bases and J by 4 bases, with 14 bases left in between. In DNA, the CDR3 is TGTGCCAGCAGCCCCGTTGCAGTCTTCACCGGGGAGCTGTTTTTT. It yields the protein CASSPVAVFTGELFF.

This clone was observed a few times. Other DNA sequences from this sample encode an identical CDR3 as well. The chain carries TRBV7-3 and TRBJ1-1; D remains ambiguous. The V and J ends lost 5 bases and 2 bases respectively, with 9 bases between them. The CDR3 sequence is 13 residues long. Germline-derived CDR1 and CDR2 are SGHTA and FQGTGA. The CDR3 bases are TGTGCCAGCAGCCGAGACCGAAACACTGAAGCTTTCTTT. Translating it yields CASSRDRNTEAFF. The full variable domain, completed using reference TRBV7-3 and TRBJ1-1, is GAGVSQTPSNKVTEKGKYVELRCDPISGHTALYWYRQSLGQGPEFLIYFQGTGAADDSGLPNDRFFAVRPEGSVSTLKIQRTERGDSAVYLCASSRDRNTEAFFGQGTRLTVV.

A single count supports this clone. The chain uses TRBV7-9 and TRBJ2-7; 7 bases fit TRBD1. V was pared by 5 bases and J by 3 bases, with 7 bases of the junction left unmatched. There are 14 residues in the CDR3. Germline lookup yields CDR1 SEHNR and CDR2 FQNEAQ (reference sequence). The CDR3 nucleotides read TGTGCCAGCAGCGAACAGGGGCGGATCTACGAGCAGTACTTC. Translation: CASSEQGRIYEQYF.

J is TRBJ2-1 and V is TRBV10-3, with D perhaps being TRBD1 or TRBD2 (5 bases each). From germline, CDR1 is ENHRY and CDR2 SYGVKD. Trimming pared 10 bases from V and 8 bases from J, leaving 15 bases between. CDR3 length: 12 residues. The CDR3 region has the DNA TGTGCCACCCGGGACCAGGAGGATGAGCAGTTCTTC. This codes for CATRDQEDEQFF.

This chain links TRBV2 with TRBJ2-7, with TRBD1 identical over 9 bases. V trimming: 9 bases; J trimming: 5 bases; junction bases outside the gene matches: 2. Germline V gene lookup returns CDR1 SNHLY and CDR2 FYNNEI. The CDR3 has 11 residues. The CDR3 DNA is TGTGCCAGAAGGACAGGGGACGAGCAGTACTTC. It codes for CARRTGDEQYF.

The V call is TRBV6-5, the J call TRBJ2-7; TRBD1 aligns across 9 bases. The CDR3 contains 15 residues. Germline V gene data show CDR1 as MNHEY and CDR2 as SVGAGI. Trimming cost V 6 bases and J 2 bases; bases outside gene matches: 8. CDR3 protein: CASRPHRGPPYEQYF. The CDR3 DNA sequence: TGTGCCAGCAGACCACACAGGGGGCCCCCCTACGAGCAGTACTTC.